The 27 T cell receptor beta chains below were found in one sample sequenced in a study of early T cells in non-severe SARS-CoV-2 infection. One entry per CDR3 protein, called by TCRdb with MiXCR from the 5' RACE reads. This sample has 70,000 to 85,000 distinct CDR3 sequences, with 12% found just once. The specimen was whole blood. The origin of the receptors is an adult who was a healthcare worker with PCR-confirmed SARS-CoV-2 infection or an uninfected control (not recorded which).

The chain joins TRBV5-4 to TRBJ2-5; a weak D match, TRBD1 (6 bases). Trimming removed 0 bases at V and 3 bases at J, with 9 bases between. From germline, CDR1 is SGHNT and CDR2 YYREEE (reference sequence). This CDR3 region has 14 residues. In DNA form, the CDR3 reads TGTGCCAGCAGCTTGGCCACAGGGAAAGAGACCCAGTACTTC. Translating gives CASSLATGKETQYF.

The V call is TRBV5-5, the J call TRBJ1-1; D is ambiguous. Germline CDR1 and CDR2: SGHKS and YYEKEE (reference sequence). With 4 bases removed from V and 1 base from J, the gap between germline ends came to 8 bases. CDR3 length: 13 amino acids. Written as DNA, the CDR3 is TGTGCCAGCAGCGGGGATTCGAACACTGAAGCTTTCTTT. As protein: CASSGDSNTEAFF.

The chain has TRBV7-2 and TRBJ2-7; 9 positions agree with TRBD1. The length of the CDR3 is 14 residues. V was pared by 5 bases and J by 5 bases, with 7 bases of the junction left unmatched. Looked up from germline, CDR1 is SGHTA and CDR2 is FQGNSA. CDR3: CASSRTGARNEQYF. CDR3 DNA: TGTGCCAGCAGCCGGACAGGGGCCAGGAACGAGCAGTACTTC. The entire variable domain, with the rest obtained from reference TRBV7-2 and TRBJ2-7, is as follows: GAGVSQSPSNKVTEKGKDVELRCDPISGHTALYWYRQSLGQGLEFLIYFQGNSAPDKSGLPSDRFSAERTGGSVSTLTIQRTQQEDSAVYLCASSRTGARNEQYFGPGTRLTVT.

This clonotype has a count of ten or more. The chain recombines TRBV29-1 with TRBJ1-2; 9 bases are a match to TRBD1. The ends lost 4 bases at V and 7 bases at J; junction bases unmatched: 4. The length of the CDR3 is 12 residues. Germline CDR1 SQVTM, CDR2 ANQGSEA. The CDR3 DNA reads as TGCAGCGTTGGGGGACAGGGATTTGGCTACACCTTC. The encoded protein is CSVGGQGFGYTF.

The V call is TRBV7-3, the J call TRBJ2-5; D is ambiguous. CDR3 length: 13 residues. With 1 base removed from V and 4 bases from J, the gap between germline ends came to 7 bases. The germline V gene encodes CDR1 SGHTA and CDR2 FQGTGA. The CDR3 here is CASSLSPAETQYF. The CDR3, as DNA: TGTGCCAGCAGCTTAAGTCCAGCAGAGACCCAGTACTTC.

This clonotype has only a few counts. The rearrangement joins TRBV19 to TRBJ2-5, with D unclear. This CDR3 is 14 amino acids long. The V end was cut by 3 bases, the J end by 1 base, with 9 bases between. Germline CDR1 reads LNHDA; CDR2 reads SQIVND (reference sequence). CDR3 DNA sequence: TGTGCCAGTAGTATGATTCCAATCCAAGAGACCCAGTACTTC. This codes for CASSMIPIQETQYF. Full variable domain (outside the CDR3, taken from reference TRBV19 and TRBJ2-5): DGGITQSPKYLFRKEGQNVTLSCEQNLNHDAMYWYRQDPGQGLRLIYYSQIVNDFQKGDIAEGYSVSREKKESFPLTVTSAQKNPTAFYLCASSMIPIQETQYFGPGTRLLVL.

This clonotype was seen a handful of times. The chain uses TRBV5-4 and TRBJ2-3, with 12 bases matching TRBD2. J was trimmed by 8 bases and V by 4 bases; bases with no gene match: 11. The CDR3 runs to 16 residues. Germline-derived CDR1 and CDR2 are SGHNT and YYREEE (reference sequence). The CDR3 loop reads CASSLGLAGGPGTQYF. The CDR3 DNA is TGTGCCAGCAGCCTCGGGCTAGCGGGAGGGCCGGGTACGCAGTATTTT. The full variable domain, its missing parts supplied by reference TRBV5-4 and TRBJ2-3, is ETGVTQSPTHLIKTRGQQVTLRCSSQSGHNTVSWYQQALGQGPQFIFQYYREEENGRGNFPPRFSGLQFPNYSSELNVNALELDDSALYLCASSLGLAGGPGTQYFGPGTRLTVL.

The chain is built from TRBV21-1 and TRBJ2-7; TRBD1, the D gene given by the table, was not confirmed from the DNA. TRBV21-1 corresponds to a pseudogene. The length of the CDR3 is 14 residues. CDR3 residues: CASSGTARSYEQYF. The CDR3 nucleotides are TGTGCCAGCAGTGGGACAGCCCGCTCCTACGAGCAGTACTTC.

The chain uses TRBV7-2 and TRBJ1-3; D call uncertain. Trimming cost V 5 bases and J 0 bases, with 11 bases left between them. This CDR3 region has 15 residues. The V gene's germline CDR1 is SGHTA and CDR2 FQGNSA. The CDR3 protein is CASSPLLSSGNTIYF. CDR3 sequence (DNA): TGTGCCAGCAGCCCACTCCTTAGCTCTGGAAACACCATATATTTT.

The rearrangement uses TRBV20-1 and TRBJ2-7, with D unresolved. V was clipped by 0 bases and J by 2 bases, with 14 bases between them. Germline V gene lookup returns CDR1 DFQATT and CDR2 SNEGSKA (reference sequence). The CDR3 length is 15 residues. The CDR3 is CSARDDTESTYEQYF. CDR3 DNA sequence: TGCAGTGCTAGAGATGACACAGAATCCACCTACGAGCAGTACTTC.

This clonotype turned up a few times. The DNA of the CDR3 is TGTGCCAGCAGTTTTTATATCGGGGAGCTGTTTTTT. Translated, it gives CASSFYIGELFF. The chain employs TRBV27 and TRBJ2-2; no firm D call. Trimming removed 3 bases at V and 7 bases at J, with 6 bases between. There are 12 residues in the CDR3. The germline V gene encodes CDR1 MNHEY and CDR2 SMNVEV (reference sequence).

The CDR3 region is CASSLGTPTGANVLTF. DNA for the CDR3: TGTGCCAGCAGCCTGGGGACGCCAACTGGGGCCAACGTCCTGACTTTC. This chain uses TRBV7-8 with TRBJ2-6; D is tentatively TRBD1 or TRBD2 (5 bases each). Deletions cut 5 bases from V and 2 bases from J, with 13 bases between. The V gene's germline CDR1 is SGHVS and CDR2 FQNEAQ. There are 16 residues in the CDR3.

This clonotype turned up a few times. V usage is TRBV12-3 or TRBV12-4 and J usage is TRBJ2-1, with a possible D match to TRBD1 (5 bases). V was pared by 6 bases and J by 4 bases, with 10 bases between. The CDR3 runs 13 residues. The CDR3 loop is CASRKQDYNEQFF. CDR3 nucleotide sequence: TGTGCCAGCAGGAAACAGGATTACAATGAGCAGTTCTTC.

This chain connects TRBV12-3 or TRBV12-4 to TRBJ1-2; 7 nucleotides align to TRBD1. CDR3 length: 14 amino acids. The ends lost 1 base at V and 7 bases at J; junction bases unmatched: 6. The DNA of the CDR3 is TGTGCCAGCAGTTTAGTGGCAGGGGGATTTGGCTACACCTTC. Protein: CASSLVAGGFGYTF.

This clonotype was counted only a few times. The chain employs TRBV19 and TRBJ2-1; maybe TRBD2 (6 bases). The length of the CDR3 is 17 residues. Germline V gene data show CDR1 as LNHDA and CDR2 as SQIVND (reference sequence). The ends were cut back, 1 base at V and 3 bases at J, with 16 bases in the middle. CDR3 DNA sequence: TGTGCCAGTAGTATAGCCCGGGGGAGGCGGGACTACAATGAGCAGTTCTTC. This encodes CASSIARGRRDYNEQFF.

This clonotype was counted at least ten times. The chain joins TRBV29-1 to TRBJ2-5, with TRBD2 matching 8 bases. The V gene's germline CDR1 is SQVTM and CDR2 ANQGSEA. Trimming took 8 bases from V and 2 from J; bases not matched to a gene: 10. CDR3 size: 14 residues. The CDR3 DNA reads TGCAGCTCCCTCGGTGCTAGCGGGCAAGAGACCCAGTACTTC. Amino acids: CSSLGASGQETQYF.

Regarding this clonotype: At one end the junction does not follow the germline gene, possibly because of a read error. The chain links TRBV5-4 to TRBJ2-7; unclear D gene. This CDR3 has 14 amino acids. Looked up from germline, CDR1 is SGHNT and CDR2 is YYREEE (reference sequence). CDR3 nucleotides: TGTGTCAGCAGCCTTGCCACGGACGGGTACGAGCAGTACTTC. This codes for CVSSLATDGYEQYF.

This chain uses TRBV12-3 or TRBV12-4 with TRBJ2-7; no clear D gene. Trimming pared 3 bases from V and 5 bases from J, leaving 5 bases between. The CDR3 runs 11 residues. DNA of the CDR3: TGTGCCAGCAGTTTTCAGCACGAGCAGTACTTC. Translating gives CASSFQHEQYF.

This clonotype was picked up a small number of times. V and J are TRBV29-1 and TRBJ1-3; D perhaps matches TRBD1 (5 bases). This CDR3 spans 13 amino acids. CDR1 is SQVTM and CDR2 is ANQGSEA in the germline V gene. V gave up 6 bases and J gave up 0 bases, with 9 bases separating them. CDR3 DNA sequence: TGCAGCGTGGGGGAGGACTCTGGAAACACCATATATTTT. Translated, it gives CSVGEDSGNTIYF.

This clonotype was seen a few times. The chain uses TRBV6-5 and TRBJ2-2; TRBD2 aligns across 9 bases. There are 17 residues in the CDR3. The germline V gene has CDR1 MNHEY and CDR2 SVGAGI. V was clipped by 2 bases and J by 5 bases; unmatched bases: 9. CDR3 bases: TGTGCCAGCAGTTACGAGCCCCCTAGCGGGACGACCGGGGAGCTGTTTTTT. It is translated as CASSYEPPSGTTGELFF.

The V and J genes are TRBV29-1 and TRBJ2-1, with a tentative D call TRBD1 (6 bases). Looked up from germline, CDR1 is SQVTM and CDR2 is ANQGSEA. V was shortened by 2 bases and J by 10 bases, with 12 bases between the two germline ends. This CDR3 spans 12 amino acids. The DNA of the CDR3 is TGCAGCGTTGAAAGGGGGTCTACGGAGCAGTTCTTC. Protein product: CSVERGSTEQFF.

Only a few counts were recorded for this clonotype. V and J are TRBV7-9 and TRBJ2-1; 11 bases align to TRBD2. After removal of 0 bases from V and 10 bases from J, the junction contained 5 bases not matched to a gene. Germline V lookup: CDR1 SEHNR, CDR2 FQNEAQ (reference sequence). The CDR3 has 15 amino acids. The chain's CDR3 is CASSLATSGIQEQFF. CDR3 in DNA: TGTGCCAGCAGCTTAGCGACTAGCGGGATTCAGGAGCAGTTCTTC.

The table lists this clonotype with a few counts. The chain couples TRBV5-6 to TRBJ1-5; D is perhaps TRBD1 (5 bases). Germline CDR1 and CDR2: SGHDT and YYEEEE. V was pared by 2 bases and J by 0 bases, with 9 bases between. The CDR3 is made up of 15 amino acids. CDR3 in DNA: TGTGCCAGCAGCTTTGGGGCCTATAGCAATCAGCCCCAGCATTTT. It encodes CASSFGAYSNQPQHF.

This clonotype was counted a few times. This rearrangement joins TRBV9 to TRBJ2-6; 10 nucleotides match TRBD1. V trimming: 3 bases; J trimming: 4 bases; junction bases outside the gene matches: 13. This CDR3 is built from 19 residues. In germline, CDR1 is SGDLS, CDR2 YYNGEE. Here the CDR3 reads CASSAQRDRGLGGANVLTF. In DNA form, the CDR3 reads TGTGCCAGCAGCGCGCAACGGGACAGGGGACTGGGCGGGGCCAACGTCCTGACTTTC.

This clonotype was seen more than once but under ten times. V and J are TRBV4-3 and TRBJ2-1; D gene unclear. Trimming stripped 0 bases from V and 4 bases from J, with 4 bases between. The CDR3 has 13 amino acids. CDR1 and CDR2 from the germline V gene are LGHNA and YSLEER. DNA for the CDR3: TGCGCCAGCAGCCAAGATATTTACAATGAGCAGTTCTTC. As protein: CASSQDIYNEQFF.

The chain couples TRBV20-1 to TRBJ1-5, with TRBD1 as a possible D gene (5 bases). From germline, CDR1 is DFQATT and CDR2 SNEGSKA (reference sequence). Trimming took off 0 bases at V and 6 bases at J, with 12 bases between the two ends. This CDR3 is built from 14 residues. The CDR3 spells CSARDRLGVQPQHF. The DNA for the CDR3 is TGCAGTGCTAGAGATAGGCTAGGGGTTCAGCCCCAGCATTTT.

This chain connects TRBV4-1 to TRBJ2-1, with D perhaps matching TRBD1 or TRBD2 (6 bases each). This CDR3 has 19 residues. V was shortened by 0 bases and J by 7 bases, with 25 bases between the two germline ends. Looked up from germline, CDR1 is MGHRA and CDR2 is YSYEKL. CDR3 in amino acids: CASSQDKGGPRLLLNEQFF. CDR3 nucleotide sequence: TGCGCCAGCAGCCAAGATAAGGGGGGACCGAGACTCCTTTTGAATGAGCAGTTCTTC.